A single sample gave rise to the 25 T cell receptor beta chains below, sequenced in a study of early T cells in non-severe SARS-CoV-2 infection. TCRdb processed the 5' RACE reads anew with MiXCR; each CDR3 protein has one entry. This table has around 31,000 distinct CDR3 sequences, approximately 5.4% appearing once. Sequencing input: whole blood. These receptors originate from an adult who was a healthcare worker with PCR-confirmed SARS-CoV-2 infection or an uninfected control (not recorded which).

This sequence joins TRBV15 and TRBJ2-5; D ambiguous. Germline V gives CDR1 LNHNV, CDR2 YYDKDF (reference sequence). With 5 bases removed from V and 3 bases from J, the gap between germline ends came to 4 bases. CDR3 length equals 11 residues. The CDR3 DNA is TGTGCCACCAGCCTAAAAGAGACCCAGTACTTC. Its protein is CATSLKETQYF.

This clonotype has ten or more counts. V usage is TRBV14 and J usage is TRBJ1-1; perhaps TRBD1 as D (6 bases). Germline assignment: CDR1 SGHDN and CDR2 FVKESK. Trimming pared 0 bases from V and 0 bases from J, leaving 8 bases between. This CDR3 has 15 residues. The CDR3, as DNA: TGTGCCAGCAGCCAAGATAGGGGGATGAACACTGAAGCTTTCTTT. The encoded protein is CASSQDRGMNTEAFF.

This clonotype has a count of ten or more. The CDR3 reads CSASRGAGESGETQYF. Written as DNA, the CDR3 is TGCAGTGCTAGCAGGGGGGCAGGCGAAAGCGGGGAGACCCAGTACTTC. The chain links TRBV20-1 to TRBJ2-5, with D possibly being TRBD1 (7 bases). CDR1 is DFQATT, CDR2 SNEGSKA, per germline (reference sequence). V lost 3 bases to trimming and J lost 5 bases, with 22 bases between them. The CDR3 extends over 16 amino acids.

This clonotype has ten or more counts. The CDR3 sequence is CASSLDGNYGYTF. The CDR3 DNA reads as TGTGCCAGCAGTTTAGACGGGAACTATGGCTACACCTTC. The V gene is TRBV28, the J gene TRBJ1-2; D gene unclear. Trimming took 2 bases from V and 2 from J, leaving 6 bases between them. The CDR3 covers 13 residues. The germline V gene encodes CDR1 MDHEN and CDR2 SYDVKM.

This clonotype has at least ten counts. The V gene is TRBV20-1, the J gene TRBJ1-1; 9 nucleotides agree with TRBD1. With 0 bases clipped from V and 3 bases from J, the junction kept 11 bases outside the gene matches. CDR3 size: 17 residues. Germline CDR1 reads DFQATT; CDR2 reads SNEGSKA (reference sequence). CDR3 nucleotide sequence: TGCAGTGCTAGAGACCTCATCAAGGGACAGGGAGACACTGAAGCTTTCTTT. It is translated as CSARDLIKGQGDTEAFF.

This clonotype occurred a few times. The chain carries TRBV7-8 and TRBJ2-3; D is uncertain. V gave up 4 bases and J gave up 5 bases, with 7 bases separating them. The germline CDR1 and CDR2 sequences are SGHVS and FQNEAQ. CDR3 length: 12 residues. The CDR3 reads CASSWAGDTQYF. The CDR3 nucleotides are TGTGCCAGCAGCTGGGCCGGAGATACGCAGTATTTT.

The CDR3 spells CASRGYQETQYF. The CDR3 DNA follows: TGTGCCAGCAGAGGGTACCAAGAGACCCAGTACTTC. The V and J genes are TRBV7-9 and TRBJ2-5; no reliable D call. Trimming stripped 6 bases from V and 0 bases from J, with 5 bases between. Germline V gene lookup returns CDR1 SEHNR and CDR2 FQNEAQ (reference sequence). The CDR3 runs to 12 residues. Variable domain in full (rest from reference TRBV7-9 and TRBJ2-5): DTGVSQNPRHKITKRGQNVTFRCDPISEHNRLYWYRQTLGQGPEFLTYFQNEAQLEKSRLLSDRFSAERPKGSFSTLEIQRTEQGDSAMYLCASRGYQETQYFGPGTRLLVL.

This clonotype has more than one count but fewer than ten. V usage is TRBV24-1 and J usage is TRBJ1-3; unclear D gene. CDR3 length: 14 residues. Germline CDR1 reads KGHDR; CDR2 reads SFDVKD. The V end lost 4 bases, the J end lost 4 bases, and 10 bases lay between the germline ends. CDR3 residues: CATSDSSPGNTIYF. The CDR3 DNA is TGTGCCACCAGTGACTCGAGCCCAGGAAACACCATATATTTT.

This clonotype was seen a few times. The V gene is TRBV7-6, the J gene TRBJ1-1, with a tentative D call TRBD1 (5 bases). The CDR3 runs to 13 residues. Germline V CDR1 and CDR2: SGHVS, FNYEAQ. Trimming left V 2 bases short and J 8 bases short, with 12 bases between. The CDR3 DNA sequence: TGTGCCAGCAGCTTAAGTGTAGAGGGGGAAGCTTTCTTT. Its protein is CASSLSVEGEAFF.

This clonotype has ten or more counts. The V gene is TRBV5-4, the J gene TRBJ1-1; 8 bases map to TRBD1. The CDR3 loop spans 15 amino acids. The V gene's germline CDR1 is SGHNT and CDR2 YYREEE (reference sequence). V was clipped by 4 bases and J by 5 bases; unmatched bases: 10. For the CDR3, the DNA is TGTGCCAGCAGCCGCGGGCAGGGGGCTTATACTGAAGCTTTCTTT. Protein: CASSRGQGAYTEAFF.

This clonotype came up many times. The chain uses TRBV30 and TRBJ2-6; D is uncertain. This CDR3 is built from 13 residues. CDR1 GTSNPN and CDR2 SVGIG come from the germline V gene (reference sequence). Trimming stripped 4 bases from V and 0 bases from J, with 4 bases between. CDR3 DNA sequence: TGTGCCTGGACCGCCTCTGGGGCCAACGTCCTGACTTTC. Translating it yields CAWTASGANVLTF.

This clonotype was counted ten times or more. The chain has TRBV20-1 and TRBJ1-1, with 8 bases lining up with TRBD1. J lost 6 bases, V lost 6 bases, and 6 bases had no gene match. Germline assignment: CDR1 DFQATT and CDR2 SNEGSKA (reference sequence). The CDR3 contains 12 residues. CDR3 sequence reads: CSADQGAAEAFF. For the CDR3, the DNA is TGCAGTGCCGATCAGGGGGCTGCTGAAGCTTTCTTT.

There are a few counts of this clonotype. This rearrangement joins TRBV5-1 to TRBJ2-1; tentatively, D is TRBD1 (6 bases). Germline loops: CDR1 SGHRS, CDR2 YFSETQ. Trimming left V 0 bases short and J 8 bases short, with 12 bases between. The CDR3 runs to 14 residues. In nucleotides, the CDR3 is TGCGCCAGCAGCTTGGGGGGGCCCCTCGATGAGCAGTTCTTC. It encodes CASSLGGPLDEQFF.

In this sample, this clonotype turned up many times. V gene TRBV4-1 combines with J gene TRBJ2-2, with D maybe TRBD2 (6 bases). This CDR3 spans 16 amino acids. The ends were cut back, 4 bases at V and 5 bases at J, with 17 bases in the middle. Per the germline V gene, CDR1 is MGHRA and CDR2 is YSYEKL. The CDR3 region has the DNA TGCGCCAGCAGCCCCCGATTGTCGGAGGGGACCGGGGAGCTGTTTTTT. This translates into CASSPRLSEGTGELFF.

A few counts support this clonotype. V is TRBV5-1 and J is TRBJ2-7; D possibly corresponds to TRBD2 (5 bases). CDR1 and CDR2 from the germline V gene are SGHRS and YFSETQ. This CDR3 is built from 14 residues. V lost 2 bases and J lost 6, with 15 bases in between. The CDR3 nucleotides are TGCGCCAGCAGCTTCCGGGATCCGGAGGTCGAGCAGTACTTC. Protein product: CASSFRDPEVEQYF.

The V and J genes are TRBV4-1 and TRBJ2-1; TRBD2 matches 10 bases. The CDR3 loop spans 16 amino acids. Trimming removed 2 bases from V and 4 bases from J; junction bases left unmatched: 5. Germline CDR1 and CDR2: MGHRA and YSYEKL. CDR3 bases: TGCGCCAGCAGCCAACTACTAGCGGGAACTTACAATGAGCAGTTCTTC. This codes for CASSQLLAGTYNEQFF.

This clonotype was observed many times. The V and J genes are TRBV30 and TRBJ2-4; TRBD1 might be the D (6 bases). Germline CDR1 is GTSNPN and CDR2 is SVGIG (reference sequence). This CDR3 has 15 residues. Trimming cost V 1 base and J 6 bases, with 16 bases left between them. The CDR3 region is CAWSAYPKGGNIQYF. As DNA, the CDR3 is TGTGCCTGGAGTGCCTACCCCAAAGGGGGAAACATTCAGTACTTC.

In this sample, this clonotype turned up a few times. The chain carries TRBV2 and TRBJ2-1; TRBD2 matches at 12 bases. Germline V gene lookup returns CDR1 SNHLY and CDR2 FYNNEI. The CDR3 length is 15 residues. V dropped 4 bases and J dropped 3; count of bases not matched to a gene: 1. The DNA of the CDR3 is TGTGCCAGCAGTGGACTAGCGGGGGTCTACAATGAGCAGTTCTTC. Translated, it gives CASSGLAGVYNEQFF.

This clonotype occurred a few times. V is TRBV7-9 and J is TRBJ2-2; 14 nucleotides agree with TRBD2. The germline V gene has CDR1 SEHNR and CDR2 FQNEAQ (reference sequence). V lost 5 bases and J lost 7; bases outside the gene matches: 9. The CDR3 covers 17 residues. CDR3 loop: CASSDGGLAGDHGELFF. CDR3 nucleotide sequence: TGTGCCAGCAGCGACGGGGGACTAGCGGGAGACCACGGGGAGCTGTTTTTT.

This clonotype has at least ten counts. The V gene is TRBV6-6, the J gene TRBJ1-2; TRBD1 matches at 8 bases. With 8 bases clipped from V and 3 bases from J, the junction kept 2 bases outside the gene matches. Germline CDR1 reads MNHNY; CDR2 reads SVGAGI (reference sequence). The CDR3 runs to 12 residues. CDR3 in DNA: TGTGCCAGCGAACAGGGGGACTATGGCTACACCTTC. This gives the protein CASEQGDYGYTF.

This clonotype has a handful of counts. The rearrangement joins TRBV4-2 to TRBJ1-1; no clear D gene. In germline, CDR1 is LGHNA, CDR2 YNFKEQ. V shed 3 bases and J shed 5 bases, with 7 bases lying between them. The CDR3 runs to 12 residues. CDR3: CASSHWGTEAFF. DNA for the CDR3: TGTGCCAGCAGCCATTGGGGAACTGAAGCTTTCTTT.

In DNA, the CDR3 is TGTGCCAGTACAACAGGGTACTCCTACAATGAGCAGTTCTTC. This codes for CASTTGYSYNEQFF. The chain links TRBV2 to TRBJ2-1; possible D gene TRBD1, 6 bases. Germline CDR1 SNHLY, CDR2 FYNNEI. This CDR3 region has 14 residues. Trimming left V 9 bases short and J 0 bases short, with 12 bases between.

This clonotype has a count of ten or more. V gene TRBV2 combines with J gene TRBJ2-2; 9 bases are shared with TRBD1. The CDR3 spans 14 residues. CDR1 is SNHLY, CDR2 FYNNEI, per germline. CDR3 amino acids: CVARDRALSGELFF. The DNA for the CDR3 is TGTGTCGCCCGGGACAGGGCTTTATCCGGGGAGCTGTTTTTT.

This clonotype has ten or more counts. It is unclear where the CDR3 begins or ends on the DNA, so no DNA is shown, and the CDR3 is as TCRdb lists it. The chain links TRBV5-1 to TRBJ1-1; the table's D call of TRBD1 was not tested on the DNA. The length of the CDR3 is 14 amino acids, counting both ends. CDR1 SGHRS and CDR2 YFSETQ come from the germline V gene. The CDR3: CASSTSGGVTEAFF.

This clonotype has at least ten counts. This chain joins TRBV28 and TRBJ2-5; D may be TRBD2 (6 bases). The V and J ends lost 5 bases and 3 bases respectively, with 16 bases between them. CDR3 length: 15 amino acids. Germline V gene data show CDR1 as MDHEN and CDR2 as SYDVKM. Written as DNA, the CDR3 is TGTGCCAGCAGTCCCCATCGGCGGGGAAAAGAGACCCAGTACTTC. Protein: CASSPHRRGKETQYF.